The clone carrying this TCR beta chain showed up just once. The source of the sample is a study of blood T cell repertoires in COVID-19. Study information: Italy, Spain and the United States were the sources of the convalescent and acute COVID-19 samples. The analysed material was cDNA or gDNA that came from T cells, B-cell-depleted T cells, or PBMCs.

Patients of the Seattle cohort, enrolled during active infection, were followed longitudinally. In the authors' workflow: Quantification of nucleated cells was approximated via reference gene primer amplification. Method: immunoSEQ multiplex PCR; TCRdb's copy keeps in-frame clones and lacks some. V and J calls and clone size are as listed in that table; D and trimming were resolved from the DNA. This table has roughly 200,000 clones, 85% to 95% appearing once. CDR3 length equals 14 residues. Germline V gene data show CDR1 as KGHSH and CDR2 as LQKENI. J lost 3 bases, V lost 7 bases, and 8 bases had no gene match.

The chain recombines TRBV18 with TRBJ1-1, with 7 bases aligning to TRBD1. This sequence was found in a young man with COVID-19, enrolled during active disease. Source material: peripheral blood. The CDR3: CASYPDRDYTEAFF. CDR3 coding DNA: TGTGCCAGCTACCCTGACAGGGATTACACTGAAGCTTTCTTT.